Following are 18 T cell receptor beta chains from one sample sequenced in a study of regulatory T cells in long-lasting Graves disease. Time point in this sample: newly diagnosed GD, antithyroid drugs for less than 3 months. PBMC RNA was the source of the TCR library. In building TCR beta libraries, iRepertoire HTBI primers were used together with Arm-PCR of CDR3 regions. TCRdb reprocessed the multiplex PCR reads with MiXCR, giving one entry per CDR3 protein. The sample lists around 420,000 distinct CDR3 sequences; 14% to 15% were seen once. These data are also associated with another study on T cells in Graves' hyperthyroidism and ophthalmopathy.

This material consisted of peripheral blood mononuclear cells (PBMCs), taken at new diagnosis, from a patient treated with antithyroid drugs. These receptors all come from a woman aged 40 to 49 with Graves disease.

This clonotype has just a few counts. V is TRBV4-2 and J is TRBJ2-3; 8 nucleotides align to TRBD2. V gave up 5 bases and J gave up 4 bases; unmatched junction bases: 11. The CDR3 loop spans 16 amino acids. The germline V gene encodes CDR1 LGHNA and CDR2 YNFKEQ. The CDR3 sequence: CASSEAREGGPDTQYF. Here the CDR3 DNA reads TGTGCCAGCAGCGAAGCCCGGGAGGGTGGCCCAGATACGCAGTATTTT.

This clonotype appeared many times. V usage is TRBV7-3 and J usage is TRBJ2-3; weak D call: TRBD2 (6 bases). The CDR3 has 15 amino acids. Germline values: CDR1 SGHTA, CDR2 FQGTGA. V lost 6 bases, J lost 1 base, and 14 bases lay in between. The CDR3 here is CASSSRDSRTDTQYF. In nucleotides, the CDR3 is TGTGCCAGCAGTTCCCGGGACTCCCGCACAGATACGCAGTATTTT. The whole variable domain, remainder taken from reference TRBV7-3 and TRBJ2-3, is GAGVSQTPSNKVTEKGKYVELRCDPISGHTALYWYRQSLGQGPEFLIYFQGTGAADDSGLPNDRFFAVRPEGSVSTLKIQRTERGDSAVYLCASSSRDSRTDTQYFGPGTRLTVL.

This clonotype occurred many times. The V call is TRBV28, the J call TRBJ1-2; the D gene is possibly TRBD1 (5 bases). There are 14 residues in the CDR3. The germline V gene has CDR1 MDHEN and CDR2 SYDVKM. Trimming pared 3 bases from V and 3 bases from J, leaving 11 bases between. CDR3 sequence (DNA): TGTGCCAGCAGTTTCAGGGTGGTTGACTATGGCTACACCTTC. Translated: CASSFRVVDYGYTF.

The gene calls are TRBV10-3 and TRBJ2-2; 11 nucleotides agree with TRBD2. CDR3 size: 19 residues. V was pared by 0 bases and J by 1 base, with 7 bases of the junction left unmatched. Germline V gene sequence: CDR1 ENHRY, CDR2 SYGVKD. This chain's CDR3 is CAISESAAGTSGNTGELFF. The CDR3 nucleotides read TGTGCCATCAGTGAGTCAGCCGCCGGGACTAGCGGGAACACCGGGGAGCTGTTTTTT.

This clonotype was picked up many times. The CDR3 DNA reads TGTGCCAGCAGTTTATCGAGGGGGGGCTACGAGCAGTACTTC. It yields the protein CASSLSRGGYEQYF. This sequence joins TRBV27 and TRBJ2-7; perhaps TRBD2 as D (7 bases). The CDR3 has 14 amino acids. The V end was cut by 0 bases, the J end by 3 bases, with 9 bases between. Per germline, CDR1 MNHEY and CDR2 SMNVEV (reference sequence).

The chain combines TRBV10-3 with TRBJ2-5; D remains ambiguous. The V end lost 0 bases, the J end lost 5 bases, and 10 bases lay between the germline ends. The germline CDR1 and CDR2 sequences are ENHRY and SYGVKD. The CDR3 consists of 14 residues. The CDR3 DNA reads as TGTGCCATCAGTGAGTCAGGTGTACCCGAGACCCAGTACTTC. It yields the protein CAISESGVPETQYF.

This clonotype was seen repeatedly, ten times or more. The chain employs TRBV5-4 and TRBJ2-1; TRBD2 agrees at 10 bases. Looked up from germline, CDR1 is SGHNT and CDR2 is YYREEE (reference sequence). The trim removed 2 bases at V and 8 bases at J, leaving 7 bases unmatched. This CDR3 spans 15 amino acids. The CDR3 DNA reads as TGTGCCAGCAGCTTAAAAGCGGGAGGGCCCGATGAGCAGTTCTTC. It specifies CASSLKAGGPDEQFF. Full variable domain (remainder filled in from reference TRBV5-4 and TRBJ2-1): ETGVTQSPTHLIKTRGQQVTLRCSSQSGHNTVSWYQQALGQGPQFIFQYYREEENGRGNFPPRFSGLQFPNYSSELNVNALELDDSALYLCASSLKAGGPDEQFFGPGTRLTVL.

The table lists this clonotype with many counts. CDR3 in DNA: TGCGCCAGCAGCCGTGGACTAGAAAACACCGGGGAGCTGTTTTTT. Protein product: CASSRGLENTGELFF. V is TRBV5-1 and J is TRBJ2-2; 7 positions match TRBD2. The germline gives CDR1 SGHRS, CDR2 YFSETQ. V dropped 4 bases and J dropped 2; count of bases not matched to a gene: 5. The CDR3 consists of 15 residues.

This clonotype was recorded many times. The chain links TRBV19 to TRBJ2-7, with 12 bases that match TRBD2. The CDR3 is 16 amino acids. The germline CDR1 and CDR2 sequences are LNHDA and SQIVND (reference sequence). V gave up 6 bases and J gave up 1 base; unmatched junction bases: 7. Written as DNA, the CDR3 is TGTGCCAGTAGACATACCGGGACTAGCGGGTCCTACGAGCAGTACTTC. This translates into CASRHTGTSGSYEQYF.

The chain employs TRBV7-6 and TRBJ2-5; TRBD2 matches at 7 bases. This CDR3 contains 13 residues. In germline, CDR1 is SGHVS, CDR2 FNYEAQ. V trimming: 5 bases; J trimming: 2 bases; junction bases outside the gene matches: 2. In DNA form, the CDR3 reads TGTGCCAGCAGCCGGACTAGGCAAGAGACCCAGTACTTC. Amino acid sequence: CASSRTRQETQYF.

Comments on this clonotype: Given a much more abundant clone one base away, this may be a read error. This sequence joins TRBV4-2 and TRBJ2-5, with D perhaps TRBD2 (7 bases). CDR3 length: 15 amino acids. CDR1 and CDR2 (germline): LGHNA, YNFKEQ. CDR3 region: CAGSQDRGGGQTQYF. The CDR3 coding sequence is TGTGCCGGCAGCCAAGATAGGGGAGGGGGGCAGACCCAGTACTTC.

V usage is TRBV29-1 and J usage is TRBJ2-3; 11 bases are shared with TRBD2. The CDR3 runs 15 residues. With 1 base clipped from V and 2 bases from J, the junction kept 2 bases outside the gene matches. Germline V gives CDR1 SQVTM, CDR2 ANQGSEA. CDR3: CSVEGGLADTDTQYF. CDR3 in DNA: TGCAGCGTTGAAGGGGGACTAGCGGACACAGATACGCAGTATTTT.

This clonotype was seen many times. This rearrangement joins TRBV6-1 to TRBJ2-2; TRBD2 agrees at 14 bases. Trimming took 5 bases from V and 5 from J; bases not matched to a gene: 13. CDR1 is MNHNS, CDR2 SASEGT, per germline. The CDR3 length is 19 residues. CDR3 amino acids: CASSPLPGLAGVSTGELFF. The CDR3 DNA reads as TGTGCCAGCAGTCCACTTCCGGGACTAGCGGGAGTTAGTACCGGGGAGCTGTTTTTT.

This clonotype has ten or more counts. V and J are TRBV2 and TRBJ1-1, with TRBD1 matching 7 bases. The length of the CDR3 is 18 residues. Germline loops: CDR1 SNHLY, CDR2 FYNNEI. The J segment lost 1 base and the V segment lost 6 bases, leaving 17 bases of the junction unmatched. For the CDR3, the DNA is TGTGCCAGCAGCGCTCACAGGGGCTCGGGGCTGGGGAACACTGAAGCTTTCTTT. Protein product: CASSAHRGSGLGNTEAFF.

This clonotype came up many times. The CDR3 loop reads CASSRPPDTGFSDTQYF. The CDR3 DNA reads as TGTGCCAGCAGCCGACCCCCCGACACAGGTTTCTCAGATACGCAGTATTTT. This sequence joins TRBV3-1 and TRBJ2-3, with a tentative D call TRBD1 (5 bases). CDR1 is LGHDT and CDR2 is YNNKEL in the germline V gene (reference sequence). V dropped 4 bases and J dropped 4 bases, with 21 bases sitting between them. This CDR3 has 17 residues.

This clonotype was recorded at least ten times. This chain uses TRBV5-1 with TRBJ2-2; D unresolved. The length of the CDR3 is 15 residues. In germline, CDR1 is SGHRS, CDR2 YFSETQ. V lost 4 bases and J 0 bases, leaving 10 bases between the germline ends. CDR3 DNA sequence: TGCGCCAGCAGCGAGGTGACACCGAACACCGGGGAGCTGTTTTTT. It codes for CASSEVTPNTGELFF.

This clonotype showed up just a few times. This chain connects TRBV12-3 or TRBV12-4 to TRBJ1-5; D is possibly TRBD1 (5 bases). V gave up 3 bases and J gave up 0 bases, with 9 bases separating them. The CDR3 is 15 residues long. The CDR3 is CASSLTAHSNQPQHF. CDR3 DNA: TGTGCCAGCAGTTTGACAGCTCATAGCAATCAGCCCCAGCATTTT.

This clonotype was seen at least ten times. J is TRBJ2-7 and V is TRBV20-1, with 7 nucleotides matching TRBD1. V lost 0 bases to trimming and J lost 2 bases; unmatched junction nucleotides: 7. The CDR3 has 15 residues. Germline CDR1 DFQATT, CDR2 SNEGSKA (reference sequence). The CDR3 sequence is CSARDWDSDTYEQYF. The CDR3 DNA follows: TGCAGTGCTAGAGATTGGGACAGCGATACCTACGAGCAGTACTTC.